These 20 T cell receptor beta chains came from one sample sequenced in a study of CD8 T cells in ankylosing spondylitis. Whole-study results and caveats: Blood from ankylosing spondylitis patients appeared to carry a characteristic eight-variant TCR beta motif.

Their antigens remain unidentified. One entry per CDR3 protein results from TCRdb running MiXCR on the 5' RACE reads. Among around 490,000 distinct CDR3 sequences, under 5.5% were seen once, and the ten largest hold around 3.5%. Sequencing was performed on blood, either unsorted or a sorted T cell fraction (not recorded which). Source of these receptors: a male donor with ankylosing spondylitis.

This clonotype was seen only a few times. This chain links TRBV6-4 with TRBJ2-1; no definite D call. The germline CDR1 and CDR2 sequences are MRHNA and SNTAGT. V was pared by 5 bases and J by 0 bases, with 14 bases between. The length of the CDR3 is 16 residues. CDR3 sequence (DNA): TGTGCCAGCAGTTATAAGACAAGCGACTCCTACAATGAGCAGTTCTTC. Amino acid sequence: CASSYKTSDSYNEQFF.

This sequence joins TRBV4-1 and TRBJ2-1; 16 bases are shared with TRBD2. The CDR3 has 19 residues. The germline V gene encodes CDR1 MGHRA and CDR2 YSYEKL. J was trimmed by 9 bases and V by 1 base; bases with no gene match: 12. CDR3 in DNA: TGCGCCAGCAGCCAAGTTCTCAGGGGACTAGCGGGAGGGCGGGGTGAGCAGTTCTTC. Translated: CASSQVLRGLAGGRGEQFF.

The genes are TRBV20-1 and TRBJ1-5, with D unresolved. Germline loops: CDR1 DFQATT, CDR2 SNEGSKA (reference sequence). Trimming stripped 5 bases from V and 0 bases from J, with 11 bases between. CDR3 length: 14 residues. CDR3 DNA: TGCAGTGCTTATCTCAGGTATAGCAATCAGCCCCAGCATTTT. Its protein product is CSAYLRYSNQPQHF.

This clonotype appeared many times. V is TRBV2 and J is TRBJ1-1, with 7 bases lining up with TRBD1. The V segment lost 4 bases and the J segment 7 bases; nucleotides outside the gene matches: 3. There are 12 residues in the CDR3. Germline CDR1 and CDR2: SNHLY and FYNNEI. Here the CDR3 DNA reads TGTGCCAGCAGTGCACAGGGGCTTGAAGCTTTCTTT. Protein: CASSAQGLEAFF.

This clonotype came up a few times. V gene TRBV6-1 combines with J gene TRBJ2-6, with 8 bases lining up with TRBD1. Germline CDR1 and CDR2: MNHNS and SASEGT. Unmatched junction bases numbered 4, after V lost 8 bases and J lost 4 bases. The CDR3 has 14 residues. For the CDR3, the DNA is TGTGCCAGCGGACAGGGTTACGGGGCCAACGTCCTGACTTTC. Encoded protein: CASGQGYGANVLTF.

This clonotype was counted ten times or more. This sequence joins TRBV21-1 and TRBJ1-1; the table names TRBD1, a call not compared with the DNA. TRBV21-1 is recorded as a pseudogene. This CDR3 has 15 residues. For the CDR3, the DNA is TGTGCCAGCAGCACCGGACAGGCCTTGAACACTGAAGCTTTCTTT. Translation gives CASSTGQALNTEAFF.

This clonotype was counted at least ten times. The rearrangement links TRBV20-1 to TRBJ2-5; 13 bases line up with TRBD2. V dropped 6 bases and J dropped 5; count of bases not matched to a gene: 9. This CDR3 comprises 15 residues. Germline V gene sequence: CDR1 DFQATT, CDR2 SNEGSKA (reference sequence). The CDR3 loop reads CSAFRTSGSWETQYF. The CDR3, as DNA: TGCAGTGCCTTCAGGACTAGCGGGAGTTGGGAGACCCAGTACTTC.

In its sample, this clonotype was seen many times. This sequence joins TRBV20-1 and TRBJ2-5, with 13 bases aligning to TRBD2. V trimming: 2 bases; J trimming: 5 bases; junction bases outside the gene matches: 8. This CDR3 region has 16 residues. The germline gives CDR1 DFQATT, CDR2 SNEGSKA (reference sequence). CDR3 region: CSARNGLAGARETQYF. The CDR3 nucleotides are TGCAGTGCTAGAAACGGACTAGCGGGAGCCCGGGAGACCCAGTACTTC.

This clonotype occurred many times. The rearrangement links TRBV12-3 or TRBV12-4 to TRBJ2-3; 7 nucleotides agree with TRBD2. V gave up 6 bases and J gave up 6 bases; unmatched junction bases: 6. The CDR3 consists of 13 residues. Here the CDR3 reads CASSLSSGDTQYF. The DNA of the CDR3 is TGTGCCAGCAGCCTTAGTAGCGGGGATACGCAGTATTTT.

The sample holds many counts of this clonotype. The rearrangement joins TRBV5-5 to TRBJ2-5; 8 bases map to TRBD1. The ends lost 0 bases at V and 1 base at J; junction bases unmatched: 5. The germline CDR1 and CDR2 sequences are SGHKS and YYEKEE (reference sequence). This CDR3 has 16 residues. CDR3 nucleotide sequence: TGTGCCAGCAGCTTGGTCAGGGGGCCCCTCCAAGAGACCCAGTACTTC. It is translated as CASSLVRGPLQETQYF.

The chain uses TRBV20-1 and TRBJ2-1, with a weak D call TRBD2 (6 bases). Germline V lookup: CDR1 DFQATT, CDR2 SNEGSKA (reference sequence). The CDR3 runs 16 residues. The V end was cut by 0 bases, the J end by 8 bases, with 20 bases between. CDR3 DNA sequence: TGCAGTGCTAGAGAAGGCGGGACCATAATTCGGGATGAGCAGTTCTTC. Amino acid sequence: CSAREGGTIIRDEQFF.

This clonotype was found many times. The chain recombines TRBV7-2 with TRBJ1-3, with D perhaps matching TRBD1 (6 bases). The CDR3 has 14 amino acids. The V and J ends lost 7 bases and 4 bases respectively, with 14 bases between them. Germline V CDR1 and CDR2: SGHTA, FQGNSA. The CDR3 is CASTQTGHGNTIYF. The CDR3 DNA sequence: TGTGCCAGCACTCAAACAGGGCACGGAAACACCATATATTTT. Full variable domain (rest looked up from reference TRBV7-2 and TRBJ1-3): GAGVSQSPSNKVTEKGKDVELRCDPISGHTALYWYRQSLGQGLEFLIYFQGNSAPDKSGLPSDRFSAERTGGSVSTLTIQRTQQEDSAVYLCASTQTGHGNTIYFGEGSWLTVV.

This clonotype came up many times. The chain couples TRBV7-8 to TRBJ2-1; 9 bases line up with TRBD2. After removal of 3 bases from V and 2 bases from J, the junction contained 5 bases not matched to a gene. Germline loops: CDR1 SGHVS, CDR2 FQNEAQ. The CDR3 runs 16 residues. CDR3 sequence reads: CASSFGTSRAYNEQFF. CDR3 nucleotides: TGTGCCAGCAGCTTTGGGACTAGCCGGGCCTACAATGAGCAGTTCTTC.

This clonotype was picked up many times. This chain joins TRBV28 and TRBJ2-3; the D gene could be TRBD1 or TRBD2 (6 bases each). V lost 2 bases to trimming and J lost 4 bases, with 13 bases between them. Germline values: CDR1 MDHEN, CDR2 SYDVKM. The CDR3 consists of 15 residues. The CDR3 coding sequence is TGTGCCAGCAGTTTAATCACAGGGAGGTCAGATACGCAGTATTTT. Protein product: CASSLITGRSDTQYF.

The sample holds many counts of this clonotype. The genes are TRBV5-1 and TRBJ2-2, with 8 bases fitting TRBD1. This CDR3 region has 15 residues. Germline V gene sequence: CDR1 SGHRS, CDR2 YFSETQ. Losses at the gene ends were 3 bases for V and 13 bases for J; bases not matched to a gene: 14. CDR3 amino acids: CASSWGAVQGEGLFF. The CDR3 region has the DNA TGCGCCAGCAGCTGGGGTGCCGTACAGGGGGAAGGGCTGTTTTTT.

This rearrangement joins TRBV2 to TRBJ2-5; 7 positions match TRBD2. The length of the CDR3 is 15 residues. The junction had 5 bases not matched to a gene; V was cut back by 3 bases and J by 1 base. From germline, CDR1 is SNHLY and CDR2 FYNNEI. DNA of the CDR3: TGTGCCAGCAGTGACATACTAGCGACCCAAGAGACCCAGTACTTC. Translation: CASSDILATQETQYF.

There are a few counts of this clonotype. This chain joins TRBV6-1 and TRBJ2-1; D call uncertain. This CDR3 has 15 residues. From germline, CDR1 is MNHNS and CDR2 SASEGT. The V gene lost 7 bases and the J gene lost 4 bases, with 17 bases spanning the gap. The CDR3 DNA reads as TGTGCCAGCATCCCAGAACCCTCCCGTTACAATGAGCAGTTCTTC. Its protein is CASIPEPSRYNEQFF.

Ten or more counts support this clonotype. The CDR3 bases are TGCGCCAGCAGCCCGGACAGGCGGAGGACTGAAGCTTTCTTT. This gives the protein CASSPDRRRTEAFF. This sequence joins TRBV4-3 and TRBJ1-1; 7 positions agree with TRBD1. The CDR3 covers 14 residues. Looked up from germline, CDR1 is LGHNA and CDR2 is YSLEER. The V and J ends lost 4 bases and 5 bases, in that order; junction bases with no gene match: 7.

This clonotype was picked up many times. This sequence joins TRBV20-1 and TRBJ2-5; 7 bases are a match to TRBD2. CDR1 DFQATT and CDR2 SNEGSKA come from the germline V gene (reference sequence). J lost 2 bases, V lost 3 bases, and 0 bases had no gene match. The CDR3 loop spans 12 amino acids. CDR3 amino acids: CSASGGQETQYF. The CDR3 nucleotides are TGCAGTGCTAGCGGGGGGCAAGAGACCCAGTACTTC.

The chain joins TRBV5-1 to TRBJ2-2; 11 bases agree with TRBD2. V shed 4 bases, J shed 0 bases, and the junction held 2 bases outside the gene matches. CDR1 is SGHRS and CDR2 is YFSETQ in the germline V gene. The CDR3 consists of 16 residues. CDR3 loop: CASSELAGANTGELFF. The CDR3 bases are TGCGCCAGCAGCGAACTAGCGGGGGCGAACACCGGGGAGCTGTTTTTT.